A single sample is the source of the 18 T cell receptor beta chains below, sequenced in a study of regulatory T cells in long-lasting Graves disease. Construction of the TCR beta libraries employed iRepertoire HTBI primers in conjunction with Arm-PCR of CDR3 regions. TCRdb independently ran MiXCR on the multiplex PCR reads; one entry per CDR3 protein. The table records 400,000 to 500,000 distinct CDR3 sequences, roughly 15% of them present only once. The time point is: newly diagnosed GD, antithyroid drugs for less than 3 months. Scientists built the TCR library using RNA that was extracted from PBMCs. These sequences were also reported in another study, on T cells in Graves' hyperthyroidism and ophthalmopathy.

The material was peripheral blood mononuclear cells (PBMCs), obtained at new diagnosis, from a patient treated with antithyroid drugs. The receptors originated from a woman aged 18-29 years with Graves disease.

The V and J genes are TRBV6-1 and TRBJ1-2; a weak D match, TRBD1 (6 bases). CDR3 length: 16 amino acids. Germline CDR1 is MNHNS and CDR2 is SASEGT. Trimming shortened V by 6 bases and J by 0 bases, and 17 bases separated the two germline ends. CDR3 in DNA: TGTGCCAGCAGAGTAGGCGTGGGGGGCCCTAACTATGGCTACACCTTC. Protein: CASRVGVGGPNYGYTF.

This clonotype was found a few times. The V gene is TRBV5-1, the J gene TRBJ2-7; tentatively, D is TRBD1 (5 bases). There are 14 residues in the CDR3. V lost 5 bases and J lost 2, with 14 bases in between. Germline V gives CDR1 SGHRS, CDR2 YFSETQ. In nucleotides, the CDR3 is TGCGCCAGCAGGGGGCTCGTACAGACCTACGAGCAGTACTTC. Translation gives CASRGLVQTYEQYF.

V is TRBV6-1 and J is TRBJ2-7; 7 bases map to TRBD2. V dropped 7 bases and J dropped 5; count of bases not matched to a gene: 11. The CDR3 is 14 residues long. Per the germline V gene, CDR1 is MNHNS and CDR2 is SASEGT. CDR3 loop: CASINRAGVNEQYF. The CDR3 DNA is TGTGCCAGCATCAACCGCGCGGGAGTCAACGAGCAGTACTTC.

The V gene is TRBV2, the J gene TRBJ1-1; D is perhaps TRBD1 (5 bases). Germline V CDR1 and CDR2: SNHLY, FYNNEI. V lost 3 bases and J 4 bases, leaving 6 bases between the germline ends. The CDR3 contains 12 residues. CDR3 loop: CASSEGLTEAFF. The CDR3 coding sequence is TGTGCCAGCAGTGAGGGGCTCACTGAAGCTTTCTTT. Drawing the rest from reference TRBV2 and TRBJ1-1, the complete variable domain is EPEVTQTPSHQVTQMGQEVILRCVPISNHLYFYWYRQILGQKVEFLVSFYNNEISEKSEIFDDQFSVERPDGSNFTLKIRSTKLEDSAMYFCASSEGLTEAFFGQGTRLTVV.

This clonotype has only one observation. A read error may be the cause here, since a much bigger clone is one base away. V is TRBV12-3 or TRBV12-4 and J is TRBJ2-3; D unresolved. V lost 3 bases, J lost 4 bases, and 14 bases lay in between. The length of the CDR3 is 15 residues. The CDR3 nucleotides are TGTGCCAGCAGTTTGATGGCAGGATACGCAGATACGCAGTATTTT. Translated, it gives CASSLMAGYADTQYF.

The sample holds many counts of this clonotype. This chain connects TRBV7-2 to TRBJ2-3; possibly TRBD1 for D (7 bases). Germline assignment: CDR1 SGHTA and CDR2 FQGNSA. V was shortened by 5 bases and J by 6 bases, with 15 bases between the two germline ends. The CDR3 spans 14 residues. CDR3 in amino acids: CASSPRRGRDTQYF. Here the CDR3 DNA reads TGTGCCAGCAGCCCCCGGAGGGGGCGCGATACGCAGTATTTT. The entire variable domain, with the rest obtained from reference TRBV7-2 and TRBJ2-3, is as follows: GAGVSQSPSNKVTEKGKDVELRCDPISGHTALYWYRQSLGQGLEFLIYFQGNSAPDKSGLPSDRFSAERTGGSVSTLTIQRTQQEDSAVYLCASSPRRGRDTQYFGPGTRLTVL.

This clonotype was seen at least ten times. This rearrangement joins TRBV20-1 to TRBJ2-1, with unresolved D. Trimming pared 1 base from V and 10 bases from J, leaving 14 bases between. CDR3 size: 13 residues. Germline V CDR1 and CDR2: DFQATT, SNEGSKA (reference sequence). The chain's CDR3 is CSARVKQDGEQFF. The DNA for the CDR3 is TGCAGTGCTAGAGTTAAGCAGGACGGGGAGCAGTTCTTC.

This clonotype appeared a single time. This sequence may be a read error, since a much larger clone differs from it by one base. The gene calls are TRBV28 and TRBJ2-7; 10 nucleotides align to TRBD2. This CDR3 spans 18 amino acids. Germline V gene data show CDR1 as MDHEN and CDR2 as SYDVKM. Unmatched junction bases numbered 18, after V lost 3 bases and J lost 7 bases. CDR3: CASSFYSSGRGGGNEQYF. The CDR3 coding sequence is TGTGCCAGCAGTTTTTATTCTAGCGGGAGAGGGGGGGGCAATGAGCAGTACTTC.

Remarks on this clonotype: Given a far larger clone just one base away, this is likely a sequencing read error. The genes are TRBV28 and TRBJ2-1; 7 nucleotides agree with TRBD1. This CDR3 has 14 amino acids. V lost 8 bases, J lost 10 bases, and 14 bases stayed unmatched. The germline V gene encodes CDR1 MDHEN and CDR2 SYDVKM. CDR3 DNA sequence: TGTGCCAGCTTTTTGTCGGACAGGCGAGGAGAGCAGTTCTTC. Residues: CASFLSDRRGEQFF.

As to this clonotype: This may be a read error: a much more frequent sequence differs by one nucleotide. In nucleotides, the CDR3 is TGTGCCAGCGCGAAGGGGGCTGATAGTTCACCCCTCCACTTT. Protein: CASAKGADSSPLHF. This chain joins TRBV6-1 and TRBJ1-6; TRBD1 matches 7 bases. Losses at the gene ends were 8 bases for V and 9 bases for J; bases not matched to a gene: 10. This CDR3 region has 14 residues. The germline CDR1 and CDR2 sequences are MNHNS and SASEGT.

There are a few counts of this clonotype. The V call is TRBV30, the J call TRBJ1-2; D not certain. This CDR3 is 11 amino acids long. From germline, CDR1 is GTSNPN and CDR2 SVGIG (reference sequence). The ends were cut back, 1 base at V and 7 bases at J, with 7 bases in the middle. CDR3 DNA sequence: TGTGCCTGGAGTGGGGCGGGTGGCTACACCTTC. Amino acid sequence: CAWSGAGGYTF.

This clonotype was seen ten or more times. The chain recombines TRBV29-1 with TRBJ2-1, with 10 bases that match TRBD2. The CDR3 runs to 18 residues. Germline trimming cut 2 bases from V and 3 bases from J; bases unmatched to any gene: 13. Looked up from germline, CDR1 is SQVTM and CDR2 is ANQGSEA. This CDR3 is CSVEKSTSGVTLYNEQFF. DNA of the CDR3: TGCAGCGTTGAAAAAAGTACTAGCGGGGTTACCCTCTACAATGAGCAGTTCTTC.

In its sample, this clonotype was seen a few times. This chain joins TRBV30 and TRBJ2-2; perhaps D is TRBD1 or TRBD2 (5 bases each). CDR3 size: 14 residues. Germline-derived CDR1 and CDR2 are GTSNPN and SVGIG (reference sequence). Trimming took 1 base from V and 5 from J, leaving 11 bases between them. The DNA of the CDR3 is TGTGCCTGGAGTGCCGGGACCCTGACCGGGGAGCTGTTTTTT. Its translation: CAWSAGTLTGELFF.

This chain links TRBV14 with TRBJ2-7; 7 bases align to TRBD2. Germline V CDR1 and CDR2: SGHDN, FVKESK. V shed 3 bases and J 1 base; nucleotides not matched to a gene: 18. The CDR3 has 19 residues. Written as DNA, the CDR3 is TGTGCCAGCAGCCATGGCGGGACTAAGAGGGCAGGAGAATCCTACGAGCAGTACTTC. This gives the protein CASSHGGTKRAGESYEQYF.

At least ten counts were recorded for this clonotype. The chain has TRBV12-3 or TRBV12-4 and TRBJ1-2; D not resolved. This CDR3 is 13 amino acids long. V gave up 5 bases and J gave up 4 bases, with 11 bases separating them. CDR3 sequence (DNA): TGTGCCAGCAGTCAGGCAGTCCTCTATGGCTACACCTTC. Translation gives CASSQAVLYGYTF.

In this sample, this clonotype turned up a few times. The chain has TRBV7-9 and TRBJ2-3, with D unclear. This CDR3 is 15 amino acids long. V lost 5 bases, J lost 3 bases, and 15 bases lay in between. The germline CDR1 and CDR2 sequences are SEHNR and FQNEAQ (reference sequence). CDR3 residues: CASSDSGSPTDTQYF. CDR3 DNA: TGTGCCAGCAGCGATTCCGGGTCCCCGACAGATACGCAGTATTTT.

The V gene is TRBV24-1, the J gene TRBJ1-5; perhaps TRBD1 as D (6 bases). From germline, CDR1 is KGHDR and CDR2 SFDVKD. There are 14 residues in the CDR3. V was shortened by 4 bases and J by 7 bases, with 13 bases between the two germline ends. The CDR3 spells CATSEGRGQQPQHF. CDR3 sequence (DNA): TGTGCCACCAGTGAGGGACGGGGACAACAGCCCCAGCATTTT.

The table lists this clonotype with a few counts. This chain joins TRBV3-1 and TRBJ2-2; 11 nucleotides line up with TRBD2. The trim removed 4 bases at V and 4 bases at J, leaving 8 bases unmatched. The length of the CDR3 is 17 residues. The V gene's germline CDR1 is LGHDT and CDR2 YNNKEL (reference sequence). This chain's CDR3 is CASSPGLAGGVTGELFF. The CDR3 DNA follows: TGTGCCAGCAGCCCAGGTCTAGCGGGAGGCGTCACCGGGGAGCTGTTTTTT.